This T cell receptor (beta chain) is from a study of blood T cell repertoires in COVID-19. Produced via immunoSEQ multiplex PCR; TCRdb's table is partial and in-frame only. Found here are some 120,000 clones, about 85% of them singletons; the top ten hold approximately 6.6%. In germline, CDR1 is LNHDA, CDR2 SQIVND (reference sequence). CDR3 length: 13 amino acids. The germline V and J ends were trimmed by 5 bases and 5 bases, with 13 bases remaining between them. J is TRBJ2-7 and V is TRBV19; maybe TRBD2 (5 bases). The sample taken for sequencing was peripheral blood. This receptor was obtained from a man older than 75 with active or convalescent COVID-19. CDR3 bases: TGTGCCAGTAGTTCTTCGGGGTACCACGAGCAGTACTTC. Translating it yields CASSSSGYHEQYF.